This T cell receptor beta chain was found in a study of blood T cell repertoires in COVID-19. About the research overall: Donors in the United States, Italy and Spain gave samples during acute or convalescent COVID-19.

TCRdb keeps only in-frame clones here, not all; method: immunoSEQ multiplex PCR. The sample holds about 110,000 clones, less than 85% seen once. The sample consisted of peripheral blood. This TCR was recovered from a woman aged 55-69 years with acute or convalescent COVID-19.

The CDR3 coding sequence is TGTGCCAGCAGCCGGGTGGGAGTCAACACTGAAGCTTTCTTT. This translates into CASSRVGVNTEAFF. V and J are TRBV3-1 (or the pseudogene TRBV3-2) and TRBJ1-1; D unresolved. From germline, CDR1 is LGHDT and CDR2 YNNKEL (reference sequence). This CDR3 has 14 residues. Trimming cost V 4 bases and J 2 bases, with 11 bases left between them.